The 18 T cell receptor beta chains presented below share a single source sample, sequenced in a study of Graves' ophthalmopathy and Graves' hyperthyroidism. RNA transcripts yielded amplified TCR beta CDR3 regions. An initial RT-PCR round employing HTBI primers preceded a second-round multiplex PCR. One entry per CDR3 protein, called by TCRdb with MiXCR from the multiplex PCR reads. The sample records under 350,000 distinct CDR3 sequences, about a sixth being singletons. The sequenced material came from peripheral blood. Receptors originate from an adult man with Graves' ophthalmopathy.

The chain links TRBV9 to TRBJ2-5; D is tentatively TRBD1 or TRBD2 (5 bases each). CDR3 length equals 14 residues. Germline V lookup: CDR1 SGDLS, CDR2 YYNGEE. With 3 bases removed from V and 4 bases from J, the gap between germline ends came to 13 bases. This CDR3 reads CASSGGTIIETQYF. The DNA for the CDR3 is TGTGCCAGCAGCGGGGGGACGATAATAGAGACCCAGTACTTC.

This clonotype has ten or more counts. The chain carries TRBV20-1 and TRBJ2-6, with D possibly being TRBD1 or TRBD2 (7 bases each). The ends were cut back, 7 bases at V and 0 bases at J, with 16 bases in the middle. Looked up from germline, CDR1 is DFQATT and CDR2 is SNEGSKA (reference sequence). This CDR3 contains 16 residues. CDR3 DNA sequence: TGCAGTGTCAGGGGGGGGACTTACTCTGGGGCCAACGTCCTGACTTTC. Translation: CSVRGGTYSGANVLTF.

In its sample, this clonotype was seen many times. The V call is TRBV28, the J call TRBJ1-2; tentative D call: TRBD1 (6 bases). The CDR3 totals 14 residues. The germline V gene has CDR1 MDHEN and CDR2 SYDVKM. Between the trimmed V and J ends, which lost 3 bases and 1 base, there was a span of 9 bases. The CDR3 DNA follows: TGTGCCAGCAGTTTTCGGGGGCTTAACTATGGCTACACCTTC. Encoded protein: CASSFRGLNYGYTF.

This clonotype was recorded many times. The V and J genes are TRBV20-1 and TRBJ2-7; 12 bases fit TRBD2. V gave up 0 bases and J gave up 6 bases; unmatched junction bases: 6. Per the germline V gene, CDR1 is DFQATT and CDR2 is SNEGSKA (reference sequence). The CDR3 is made up of 15 amino acids. The CDR3 DNA is TGCAGTGCTAGAGATGAGACTAGCGGGGGAGGCGAGCAGTACTTC. Translating it yields CSARDETSGGGEQYF.

This clonotype was observed many times. The rearrangement uses TRBV7-2 and TRBJ2-7; D might be TRBD2 (6 bases). Germline assignment: CDR1 SGHTA and CDR2 FQGNSA. The ends were cut back, 1 base at V and 4 bases at J, with 14 bases in the middle. The CDR3 spans 15 residues. CDR3 nucleotides: TGTGCCAGCAGCTTAGGTGGGGGGTTCACGTACGAGCAGTACTTC. This gives the protein CASSLGGGFTYEQYF. Combining the CDR3 with reference TRBV7-2 and TRBJ2-7 gives the whole variable domain GAGVSQSPSNKVTEKGKDVELRCDPISGHTALYWYRQSLGQGLEFLIYFQGNSAPDKSGLPSDRFSAERTGGSVSTLTIQRTQQEDSAVYLCASSLGGGFTYEQYFGPGTRLTVT.

As for this clonotype: This may stem from a read error, because a much larger clone lies one nucleotide away. The chain links TRBV15 to TRBJ2-2; D is unresolved. The CDR3 contains 12 residues. Germline CDR1 and CDR2: LNHNV and YYDKDF (reference sequence). The ends were cut back, 5 bases at V and 5 bases at J, with 6 bases in the middle. CDR3 residues: CATSWATGELFF. CDR3 DNA: TGTGCCACCAGCTGGGCTACCGGGGAGCTGTTTTTT.

This clonotype was found many times. CDR3 sequence reads: CASSKQGARNTEAFF. The DNA for the CDR3 is TGTGCCAGCAGCAAGCAGGGGGCGAGGAACACTGAAGCTTTCTTT. The chain is built from TRBV9 and TRBJ1-1; 8 bases map to TRBD1. V dropped 4 bases and J dropped 1; count of bases not matched to a gene: 6. Germline V CDR1 and CDR2: SGDLS, YYNGEE. The length of the CDR3 is 15 residues.

The chain uses TRBV2 and TRBJ2-2; D may be TRBD2 (7 bases). This CDR3 has 16 residues. With 5 bases removed from V and 5 bases from J, the gap between germline ends came to 18 bases. The germline CDR1 and CDR2 sequences are SNHLY and FYNNEI. CDR3 amino acids: CASSPPGGRETGELFF. The CDR3 nucleotides read TGTGCCAGCAGTCCCCCCGGGGGGCGAGAAACCGGGGAGCTGTTTTTT.

Ten or more counts support this clonotype. V is TRBV6-1 and J is TRBJ2-2, with 10 nucleotides matching TRBD2. The germline V gene encodes CDR1 MNHNS and CDR2 SASEGT. The CDR3 extends over 17 amino acids. Unmatched junction bases numbered 6, after V lost 2 bases and J lost 3 bases. The CDR3 protein is CASSEPSGSGDTGELFF. The CDR3 region has the DNA TGTGCCAGCAGTGAACCTAGCGGGAGTGGTGACACCGGGGAGCTGTTTTTT.

This clonotype was found many times. The gene calls are TRBV20-1 and TRBJ2-7; possible D gene TRBD2, 6 bases. Trimming took off 1 base at V and 3 bases at J, with 10 bases between the two ends. CDR1 DFQATT and CDR2 SNEGSKA come from the germline V gene (reference sequence). The CDR3 is made up of 13 amino acids. The DNA of the CDR3 is TGCAGTGCTAGAGGCCTAGCGAGCTACGAGCAGTACTTC. This translates into CSARGLASYEQYF.

This clonotype was recorded many times. In DNA, the CDR3 is TGTGCCAGCAGCGTAGGTCCGGCAGGGGGGACCGGGGAGCTGTTTTTT. The encoded protein is CASSVGPAGGTGELFF. V usage is TRBV9 and J usage is TRBJ2-2; a possible D gene is TRBD1 (7 bases). The CDR3 runs 16 residues. Per the germline V gene, CDR1 is SGDLS and CDR2 is YYNGEE. V shed 0 bases and J shed 5 bases, with 14 bases lying between them.

This clonotype was counted many times. This chain uses TRBV6-1 with TRBJ2-7; 7 bases align to TRBD1. CDR3 length: 16 residues. V trimming: 1 base; J trimming: 0 bases; junction bases outside the gene matches: 6. Germline loops: CDR1 MNHNS, CDR2 SASEGT. CDR3 sequence reads: CASSEEAEGASYEQYF. The CDR3 DNA sequence: TGTGCCAGCAGTGAAGAGGCCGAGGGGGCCTCCTACGAGCAGTACTTC.

In this sample, this clonotype turned up many times. The V gene is TRBV2, the J gene TRBJ1-6, with TRBD1 identical over 9 bases. Germline loops: CDR1 SNHLY, CDR2 FYNNEI. Trimming removed 3 bases from V and 7 bases from J; junction bases left unmatched: 1. The CDR3 spans 14 residues. The CDR3 region has the DNA TGTGCCAGCAGTGACGGGACAGGGAATTCACCCCTCCACTTT. Its protein product is CASSDGTGNSPLHF. The full variable domain, its missing parts supplied by reference TRBV2 and TRBJ1-6, is EPEVTQTPSHQVTQMGQEVILRCVPISNHLYFYWYRQILGQKVEFLVSFYNNEISEKSEIFDDQFSVERPDGSNFTLKIRSTKLEDSAMYFCASSDGTGNSPLHFGNGTRLTVT.

This clonotype was counted many times. V gene TRBV19 combines with J gene TRBJ1-2; 7 bases are shared with TRBD1. Looked up from germline, CDR1 is LNHDA and CDR2 is SQIVND (reference sequence). The CDR3 totals 15 residues. V trimming: 2 bases; J trimming: 1 base; junction bases outside the gene matches: 4. The CDR3 loop is CASSIRGQRNYGYTF. The CDR3 DNA sequence: TGTGCCAGTAGTATAAGGGGACAGCGTAACTATGGCTACACCTTC.

This clonotype was counted ten times or more. The chain is built from TRBV12-3 or TRBV12-4 and TRBJ2-7; D assignment may be TRBD1 or TRBD2 (5 bases each). The CDR3 is 11 residues long. The germline V and J ends were trimmed by 3 bases and 6 bases, with 6 bases remaining between them. Here the CDR3 DNA reads TGTGCCAGCAGTTTTGGGACCGAGCAGTACTTC. This translates into CASSFGTEQYF.

This clonotype was counted at least ten times. The chain employs TRBV7-9 and TRBJ2-5, with a tentative D call TRBD2 (5 bases). The V gene lost 4 bases and the J gene lost 1 base, with 10 bases spanning the gap. Germline V gene sequence: CDR1 SEHNR, CDR2 FQNEAQ (reference sequence). The CDR3 is 14 residues long. In nucleotides, the CDR3 is TGTGCCAGCAGCTCGGAGCGGATCCAAGAGACCCAGTACTTC. Protein: CASSSERIQETQYF. Combining the CDR3 with reference TRBV7-9 and TRBJ2-5 gives the whole variable domain DTGVSQNPRHKITKRGQNVTFRCDPISEHNRLYWYRQTLGQGPEFLTYFQNEAQLEKSRLLSDRFSAERPKGSFSTLEIQRTEQGDSAMYLCASSSERIQETQYFGPGTRLLVL.

This clonotype was observed many times. The V and J genes are TRBV5-1 and TRBJ2-7; perhaps TRBD2 as D (5 bases). Trimming shortened V by 0 bases and J by 6 bases, and 13 bases separated the two germline ends. The CDR3 is 14 amino acids. Germline V CDR1 and CDR2: SGHRS, YFSETQ. The CDR3 DNA reads TGCGCCAGCAGCTTGGACCCTAGCTCCGGCGAGCAGTACTTC. This codes for CASSLDPSSGEQYF.

This clonotype came up many times. The rearrangement links TRBV18 to TRBJ2-4; a weak D match, TRBD1 (6 bases). There are 12 residues in the CDR3. V gave up 3 bases and J gave up 12 bases, with 12 bases separating them. Germline V gene data show CDR1 as KGHSH and CDR2 as LQKENI. The CDR3: CASSPNREDQYF. The CDR3 bases are TGTGCCAGCTCACCGAACAGGGAAGATCAGTACTTC.